This T cell receptor beta chain emerged from a study of pediatric ulcerative colitis. Measured with immunoSEQ multiplex PCR; TCRdb has only the in-frame clones, and not every one. The sample carries about 64,000 clones, more than 60% recorded once. The trim removed 0 bases at V and 2 bases at J, leaving 4 bases unmatched. Germline V CDR1 and CDR2: LGHNA, YSLEER. This CDR3 region has 17 residues. The chain has TRBV4-3 and TRBJ2-3; the match to TRBD2 covers 11 bases. The sequencing sample was made of blood. This TCR came from a boy between 10 and 17 years old with moderate ulcerative colitis. DNA for the CDR3: TGCGCCAGCAGCCAAGAGTTAGCGGGAGGGCCCACAGATACGCAGTATTTT. This gives the protein CASSQELAGGPTDTQYF.